Below, 11 T cell receptor beta chains from the same sample are listed, as sequenced in a study of blood T cell repertoires in COVID-19 (dated by TCRdb to the early 2020s). Receptor libraries were prepared by the immunoSEQ multiplex PCR assay. TCRdb took over this immuneACCESS table, retaining in-frame rearrangements with V and J assigned. Such tables are incomplete; in checked studies, under half of the missing clones stem from an unresolved V gene, and the remainder is unexplained. The sample yields about 230,000 clones; 70% to 85% were counted once. About 2% of the sample rests with the top ten. The sequenced sample was PBMCs or T cells enriched from blood (not recorded which). These receptors originate from a man aged 55 to 70 who had recovered from COVID-19.

This chain links TRBV4-1 with TRBJ2-3; TRBD2 matches at 10 bases. Trimming at V came to 0 bases and at J to 4 bases, leaving 4 bases not matched to a gene. Germline-derived CDR1 and CDR2 are MGHRA and YSYEKL. The CDR3 runs 16 residues. CDR3 nucleotide sequence: TGCGCCAGCAGCCAAGATGGTCTAGCGGGGGCAGATACGCAGTATTTT. Translation gives CASSQDGLAGADTQYF.

This clone appeared once. The chain uses TRBV10-2 and TRBJ1-1, with TRBD1 matching over 7 bases. The trim removed 10 bases at V and 0 bases at J, leaving 5 bases unmatched. Germline V CDR1 and CDR2: WSHSY, SAAADI. This CDR3 spans 13 amino acids. The DNA of the CDR3 is TGCGCCACCGAGGGACAGATGAACACTGAAGCTTTCTTT. This translates into CATEGQMNTEAFF.

Many counts were recorded for this clone. The chain links TRBV12-3 or TRBV12-4 to TRBJ1-5; no definite D call. This CDR3 region has 12 residues. Trimming took 3 bases from V and 5 from J, leaving 5 bases between them. CDR3 sequence: CASSLADQPQHF. The CDR3 nucleotides are TGTGCCAGCAGTTTGGCAGATCAGCCCCAGCATTTT.

The chain carries TRBV5-1 and TRBJ1-5, with 8 positions matching TRBD1. The CDR3 covers 15 residues. The germline V gene has CDR1 SGHRS and CDR2 YFSETQ. J gave up 0 bases and V 4 bases, and 3 bases lay outside the gene matches. CDR3 DNA sequence: TGCGCCAGCAGCAGTACAGGGGGTAGCAATCAGCCCCAGCATTTT. Protein sequence: CASSSTGGSNQPQHF.

The CDR3 loop reads CASSVLTGGTEAFF. The CDR3, as DNA: TGTGCCAGTAGTGTGTTAACAGGGGGGACTGAAGCTTTCTTT. This chain uses TRBV19 with TRBJ1-1; 8 bases map to TRBD1. V lost 5 bases and J lost 5; bases outside the gene matches: 7. The CDR3 contains 14 residues. Germline V gene data show CDR1 as LNHDA and CDR2 as SQIVND (reference sequence).

Comments on this clone: Other DNA sequences in the same sample also yield this CDR3. This chain connects TRBV9 to TRBJ1-4; D may be TRBD1 (5 bases). Trimming removed 1 base from V and 0 bases from J, with 7 bases in between. The CDR3 contains 15 residues. Germline V gives CDR1 SGDLS, CDR2 YYNGEE. Written as DNA, the CDR3 is TGTGCCAGCAGCGTATCGGGGGCAACTAATGAAAAACTGTTTTTT. Its protein is CASSVSGATNEKLFF.

The chain couples TRBV19 to TRBJ2-2; 12 bases match TRBD2. CDR3 length equals 19 residues. Germline CDR1 and CDR2: LNHDA and SQIVND (reference sequence). The V segment lost 1 base and the J segment 3 bases; nucleotides outside the gene matches: 9. CDR3 DNA: TGTGCCAGTAGTATAGGGTCTAGCGGGGGGGCCACAGACACCGGGGAGCTGTTTTTT. Translating it yields CASSIGSSGGATDTGELFF.

The chain uses TRBV11-2 and TRBJ1-4, with TRBD1 identical over 10 bases. The CDR3 contains 16 residues. Per the germline V gene, CDR1 is SGHAT and CDR2 is FQNNGV. J lost 0 bases, V lost 3 bases, and 1 base had no gene match. This CDR3 reads CASSLGQGTTNEKLFF. CDR3 sequence (DNA): TGTGCCAGCAGCTTGGGACAGGGGACAACTAATGAAAAACTGTTTTTT. Full variable domain (rest looked up from reference TRBV11-2 and TRBJ1-4): EAGVAQSPRYKIIEKRQSVAFWCNPISGHATLYWYQQILGQGPKLLIQFQNNGVVDDSQLPKDRFSAERLKGVDSTLKIQPAKLEDSAVYLCASSLGQGTTNEKLFFGSGTQLSVL.

This CDR3 is CASGTGQGMNQPQHF. The CDR3 nucleotides are TGTGCTAGTGGCACGGGACAGGGGATGAATCAGCCCCAGCATTTT. This rearrangement joins TRBV12-5 to TRBJ1-5; 10 positions match TRBD1. Trimming cost V 6 bases and J 4 bases; bases outside gene matches: 6. CDR1 is LGHNT, CDR2 FRNRAP, per germline. The CDR3 is made up of 15 amino acids.

This chain joins TRBV6-5 and TRBJ1-2, with 9 bases lining up with TRBD1. From germline, CDR1 is MNHEY and CDR2 SVGAGI. CDR3 length: 13 amino acids. The junction had 9 bases not matched to a gene; V was cut back by 8 bases and J by 8 bases. The CDR3 region is CASRRTGALGYTF. The CDR3 region has the DNA TGTGCCAGCCGCCGGACAGGGGCGCTCGGCTACACCTTC.

The chain combines TRBV7-9 with TRBJ1-2, with 8 bases fitting TRBD1. The germline gives CDR1 SEHNR, CDR2 FQNEAQ (reference sequence). This CDR3 contains 12 residues. With 5 bases clipped from V and 8 bases from J, the junction kept 4 bases outside the gene matches. CDR3 nucleotides: TGTGCCAGCAGCGAGACAGGGGACGGCTACACCTTC. It encodes CASSETGDGYTF.